This T cell receptor (beta chain) was retrieved from a study of control samples from healthy donors and cancer patients (dated by TCRdb to the early 2020s). The cysteine opens and the phenylalanine closes a CDR3 of 14 amino acids. Left in the record is the CDR3 DNA by itself, 42 bases read in frame from the first base. Sequences LGHDT (CDR1) and YNNKEL (CDR2) are obtained from the germline V gene (reference sequence). Germline trimming amounts to 4 bases on V and 5 bases on J, with 3 as the count of junction bases outside the gene matches. Receptors were amplified or captured by the immunoSEQ multiplex PCR assay. TCRdb's version of the immuneACCESS table is confined to in-frame rearrangements and falls short of the full clone set. An unresolved V gene accounts for under half of the shortfall where checked; the remainder is of unknown origin. For this sample there are 140,000 or so clones; 91% appear just once. 3.2% of the sample rests with the top ten.

As to this clone: Its antigen has not been determined. The sample holds no much larger clone one base away, and base qualities are not on file.

The sample was blood. Recombination connected TRBV3-1 (or the pseudogene TRBV3-2) to TRBJ2-3; a stretch of 10 junction bases matches TRBD2. The sequence was collected from a man aged 25-45 years in good health. The CDR3 protein sequence reads: CASSLGLAEDTQYF. DNA sequence: TGTGCCAGCAGCCTCGGACTAGCGGAAGATACGCAGTATTTT.